This TCR beta chain was sequenced during a study of blood T cell repertoires in COVID-19. The table came from immunoSEQ multiplex PCR; TCRdb's copy has only in-frame clones and leaves some out. The table shows 250,000 to 300,000 clones, with almost 90% occurring only once. With 4 bases removed from V and 14 bases from J, the gap between germline ends came to 22 bases. The CDR3 is 14 residues long. Germline CDR1 is LGHNA and CDR2 is YNFKEQ. The rearrangement joins TRBV4-2 to TRBJ2-3, with TRBD2 as a possible D gene (5 bases). This clonotype originated in a woman aged 30 to 39 with COVID-19, enrolled during active disease. The sequencing input was peripheral blood. CDR3 amino acids: CASSPPRWETPPYF. The CDR3 coding sequence is TGTGCCAGCAGCCCCCCACGATGGGAGACTCCCCCGTATTTT.